What follows are 26 T cell receptor beta chains derived from one specimen sequenced in a study of blood T cells in healthy people across ages. A second about 6 to 11 cycle PCR used barcoded and J-beta primers. TCRdb fed the 5' RACE reads into MiXCR, producing one record per CDR3 protein. The sample has more than 650,000 distinct CDR3 sequences; 25% to 30% are singletons. The data were also submitted as part of a second study, on T cells of mothers and their children.

The sample consisted of blood. The receptors here all came from a boy aged 5 to 17 in good health.

This clonotype came up a few times. The CDR3, as DNA: TGTGCCAGCAGTTTAATGGCGGGAAACACCATATATTTT. This gives the protein CASSLMAGNTIYF. The V call is TRBV27, the J call TRBJ1-3; D ambiguous. Trimming cost V 2 bases and J 4 bases, with 6 bases left between them. Germline CDR1 is MNHEY and CDR2 is SMNVEV (reference sequence). The length of the CDR3 is 13 residues.

This clonotype was recorded at least ten times. The chain employs TRBV7-2 and TRBJ2-1; D unclear. The CDR3 contains 14 residues. Germline CDR1 reads SGHTA; CDR2 reads FQGNSA. V was pared by 1 base and J by 11 bases, with 15 bases between. The CDR3 reads CASSLGLSVWQQFF. In DNA, the CDR3 is TGTGCCAGCAGCTTAGGGTTATCGGTTTGGCAGCAGTTCTTC.

This clonotype was seen more than once but under ten times. V usage is TRBV3-1 and J usage is TRBJ1-2; TRBD1 might be the D (6 bases). Trimming took off 10 bases at V and 8 bases at J, with 20 bases between the two ends. This CDR3 region has 13 residues. In germline, CDR1 is LGHDT, CDR2 YNNKEL (reference sequence). The CDR3 DNA follows: TGTGCCATCGGGGGGCGAGGAAATGGCGGCTACACCTTC. Translated, it gives CAIGGRGNGGYTF. Based on the CDR3 plus reference TRBV3-1 and TRBJ1-2, the full variable domain is DTAVSQTPKYLVTQMGNDKSIKCEQNLGHDTMYWYKQDSKKFLKIMFSYNNKELIINETVPNRFSPKSPDKAHLNLHINSLELGDSAVYFCAIGGRGNGGYTFGSGTRLTVV.

The CDR3, as DNA: TGCAGTGGACCAAAGGGGGGCGGCACAGATACGCAGTATTTT. It codes for CSGPKGGGTDTQYF. The rearrangement links TRBV20-1 to TRBJ2-3; D is perhaps TRBD1 or TRBD2 (6 bases each). CDR3 length equals 14 residues. Germline V lookup: CDR1 DFQATT, CDR2 SNEGSKA (reference sequence). V gave up 7 bases and J gave up 1 base, with 15 bases separating them.

This clonotype has only a few counts. The V call is TRBV15, the J call TRBJ2-5, with a tentative D call TRBD2 (5 bases). Trimming removed 1 base at V and 4 bases at J, with 10 bases between. CDR3 length: 14 residues. Germline CDR1 is LNHNV and CDR2 is YYDKDF (reference sequence). CDR3 protein: CATSRVPGRETQYF. CDR3 nucleotide sequence: TGTGCCACCAGCAGAGTACCGGGGAGAGAGACCCAGTACTTC.

This chain links TRBV5-1 with TRBJ2-5; D remains ambiguous. The CDR3 spans 14 residues. Germline V gene data show CDR1 as SGHRS and CDR2 as YFSETQ. Trimming stripped 3 bases from V and 5 bases from J, with 14 bases between. The CDR3 sequence is CASSSSNRGETQYF. The CDR3 region has the DNA TGCGCCAGCAGCTCCTCGAACCGTGGGGAGACCCAGTACTTC.

This chain uses TRBV6-1 with TRBJ1-3; tentatively, D is TRBD1 (5 bases). Trimming cost V 3 bases and J 0 bases, with 9 bases left between them. This CDR3 comprises 15 residues. Germline values: CDR1 MNHNS, CDR2 SASEGT. CDR3 DNA: TGTGCCAGCAGTGATGGACAAACCTCTGGAAACACCATATATTTT. This translates into CASSDGQTSGNTIYF.

This clonotype was picked up a small number of times. The rearrangement links TRBV7-9 to TRBJ2-1; tentative D call: TRBD1 (6 bases). V was trimmed by 6 bases and J by 4 bases, leaving 16 bases between them. CDR3 length: 15 residues. CDR1 and CDR2 (germline): SEHNR, FQNEAQ (reference sequence). The CDR3 reads CASSSQGPDYNEQFF. CDR3 bases: TGTGCCAGCAGTTCACAGGGACCCGATTACAATGAGCAGTTCTTC.

This sequence joins TRBV10-3 and TRBJ1-5; no clear D gene. Germline-derived CDR1 and CDR2 are ENHRY and SYGVKD. V shed 3 bases and J shed 5 bases, with 8 bases lying between them. CDR3 length: 13 amino acids. CDR3 in amino acids: CAISERTDQPQHF. For the CDR3, the DNA is TGTGCCATCAGTGAACGGACCGATCAGCCCCAGCATTTT.

The CDR3 is CASSYGASSYEQYF. For the CDR3, the DNA is TGTGCCAGCAGCTATGGGGCTAGTTCCTACGAGCAGTACTTC. V usage is TRBV3-1 and J usage is TRBJ2-7; D might be TRBD1 (5 bases). The CDR3 runs to 14 residues. CDR1 and CDR2 (germline): LGHDT, YNNKEL (reference sequence). Between the trimmed V and J ends, which lost 5 bases and 1 base, there was a span of 12 bases.

This clonotype was detected ten times or more. The V and J genes are TRBV5-5 and TRBJ2-5; D ambiguous. The germline V gene has CDR1 SGHKS and CDR2 YYEKEE (reference sequence). Trimming cost V 0 bases and J 5 bases, with 11 bases left between them. This CDR3 comprises 14 residues. The CDR3 here is CASSLGLGGETQYF. CDR3 coding DNA: TGTGCCAGCAGCTTGGGACTTGGTGGGGAGACCCAGTACTTC.

This chain connects TRBV12-3 or TRBV12-4 to TRBJ1-1; a possible D gene is TRBD1 (6 bases). The length of the CDR3 is 13 residues. V lost 7 bases, J lost 5 bases, and 14 bases lay in between. The CDR3 is CASTAGEGTEAFF. The CDR3 bases are TGTGCCAGCACCGCAGGGGAGGGGACTGAAGCTTTCTTT.

This clonotype was counted only a few times. The V and J genes are TRBV28 and TRBJ1-6; no clear D gene. In germline, CDR1 is MDHEN, CDR2 SYDVKM. CDR3 size: 13 residues. V dropped 2 bases and J dropped 7 bases, with 6 bases sitting between them. The DNA for the CDR3 is TGTGCCAGCAGTTTAAACGGGAATTCACCCCTCCACTTT. Translation gives CASSLNGNSPLHF.

Worth noting for this clonotype: At one boundary the junction diverges from the germline segment, which might be a read error. This rearrangement joins TRBV6-5 to TRBJ1-2, with TRBD1 matching 7 bases. The V gene's germline CDR1 is MNHEY and CDR2 SVGAGI. This CDR3 is 16 amino acids long. The CDR3 nucleotides are TGTGCCAGCAGTTACAGAGGATTAGGACAGGACTATGTCTACACCTTC. Translated, it gives CASSYRGLGQDYVYTF.

This clonotype showed up just a few times. The chain recombines TRBV4-1 with TRBJ2-1, with 8 bases that match TRBD1. The CDR3 covers 17 residues. Germline V lookup: CDR1 MGHRA, CDR2 YSYEKL. The V gene end was trimmed by 0 bases and the J gene end by 5 bases; junction bases not matched to a gene: 9. CDR3 nucleotide sequence: TGCGCCAGCAGCCAAGACCCTCGACAGGGGTGGGACAATGAGCAGTTCTTC. Translated: CASSQDPRQGWDNEQFF.

This rearrangement joins TRBV2 to TRBJ2-2, with 11 bases that match TRBD1. Germline loops: CDR1 SNHLY, CDR2 FYNNEI. V shed 6 bases, J shed 4 bases, and the junction held 4 bases outside the gene matches. This CDR3 region has 15 residues. CDR3 loop: CASSVDRGPTGELFF. In DNA form, the CDR3 reads TGTGCCAGCAGCGTGGACAGGGGGCCCACCGGGGAGCTGTTTTTT.

V and J are TRBV24-1 and TRBJ2-1, with D possibly matching TRBD1 (5 bases). V was pared by 3 bases and J by 0 bases, with 11 bases between. Germline V CDR1 and CDR2: KGHDR, SFDVKD. This CDR3 spans 16 amino acids. As DNA, the CDR3 is TGTGCCACCAGTGATCCCCGCAGGGTCTCCTACAATGAGCAGTTCTTC. It encodes CATSDPRRVSYNEQFF.

V gene TRBV7-2 combines with J gene TRBJ2-3; 10 bases fit TRBD2. Germline trimming cut 7 bases from V and 2 bases from J; bases unmatched to any gene: 9. This CDR3 contains 16 residues. Germline V gene sequence: CDR1 SGHTA, CDR2 FQGNSA. CDR3 nucleotide sequence: TGTGCCAGCACCTGGGGGCTAGCGGGGGACACAGATACGCAGTATTTT. Translated, it gives CASTWGLAGDTDTQYF. Full variable domain (missing parts from reference TRBV7-2 and TRBJ2-3): GAGVSQSPSNKVTEKGKDVELRCDPISGHTALYWYRQSLGQGLEFLIYFQGNSAPDKSGLPSDRFSAERTGGSVSTLTIQRTQQEDSAVYLCASTWGLAGDTDTQYFGPGTRLTVL.

This clonotype was picked up a small number of times. The CDR3, as DNA: TGTGCCAGCAGCTTAGGCGATAGGACTAGTCAGTACTACAATGAGCAGTTCTTC. Protein product: CASSLGDRTSQYYNEQFF. The V gene is TRBV28, the J gene TRBJ2-5; 7 bases agree with TRBD2. Gene TRBJ2-1 matches the end of the DNA better, so the J call may be wrong. CDR3 length: 18 amino acids. Germline CDR1 and CDR2: MDHEN and SYDVKM.

This clonotype appeared once. CDR3 nucleotide sequence: TGTGCCAGCAGCCAAGAGGGTTATGGGGGCCCCTCTTACGAGCAGTACTTC. Translated, it gives CASSQEGYGGPSYEQYF. V gene TRBV4-2 combines with J gene TRBJ2-7; tentative D call: TRBD1 (6 bases). With 0 bases removed from V and 4 bases from J, the gap between germline ends came to 19 bases. Germline lookup yields CDR1 LGHNA and CDR2 YNFKEQ. CDR3 size: 17 residues.

This clonotype was detected a few times. The CDR3 sequence is CASSVASSGGYEQYF. CDR3 bases: TGTGCCAGCAGCGTAGCTTCTAGCGGGGGCTACGAGCAGTACTTC. The rearrangement links TRBV9 to TRBJ2-5, with 10 bases that match TRBD2. With the DNA end fitting TRBJ2-7 better, the J assignment may be wrong. CDR1 is SGDLS, CDR2 YYNGEE, per germline. CDR3 length equals 15 residues.

The rearrangement joins TRBV28 to TRBJ2-3; 9 nucleotides agree with TRBD1. Germline V gene lookup returns CDR1 MDHEN and CDR2 SYDVKM. J lost 4 bases, V lost 11 bases, and 10 bases had no gene match. This CDR3 region has 14 residues. CDR3 protein: CAAGQGDRPDTQYF. The CDR3 coding sequence is TGTGCCGCGGGACAGGGAGACCGGCCAGATACGCAGTATTTT. Full variable domain (remainder filled in from reference TRBV28 and TRBJ2-3): DVKVTQSSRYLVKRTGEKVFLECVQDMDHENMFWYRQDPGLGLRLIYFSYDVKMKEKGDIPEGYSVSREKKERFSLILESASTNQTSMYLCAAGQGDRPDTQYFGPGTRLTVL.

The chain carries TRBV29-1 and TRBJ1-2; D is perhaps TRBD1 (5 bases). Between the trimmed V and J ends, which lost 3 bases and 2 bases, there was a span of 13 bases. The CDR3 has 14 amino acids. The V gene's germline CDR1 is SQVTM and CDR2 ANQGSEA. Written as DNA, the CDR3 is TGCAGCGTTGAGGGGCCGGGACGGAACTATGGCTACACCTTC. This codes for CSVEGPGRNYGYTF.

J is TRBJ2-2 and V is TRBV15, with D unclear. Germline V lookup: CDR1 LNHNV, CDR2 YYDKDF (reference sequence). V lost 5 bases to trimming and J lost 7 bases, with 11 bases between them. The length of the CDR3 is 13 residues. The CDR3 sequence is CATSVKTGGELFF. The DNA for the CDR3 is TGTGCCACCAGCGTCAAAACCGGCGGGGAGCTGTTTTTT.

The rearrangement joins TRBV14 to TRBJ1-6, with D possibly being TRBD1 (6 bases). Germline V gene sequence: CDR1 SGHDN, CDR2 FVKESK. The CDR3 is made up of 15 amino acids. V lost 6 bases and J lost 10, with 19 bases in between. Written as DNA, the CDR3 is TGTGCCAGCAGTATACTAATCAGGGGAAACTCACCCCTCCACTTT. Translating gives CASSILIRGNSPLHF. Together with reference TRBV14 and TRBJ1-6, the CDR3 gives the full variable domain: EAGVTQFPSHSVIEKGQTVTLRCDPISGHDNLYWYRRVMGKEIKFLLHFVKESKQDESGMPNNRFLAERTGGTYSTLKVQPAELEDSGVYFCASSILIRGNSPLHFGNGTRLTVT.

The chain links TRBV10-3 to TRBJ2-3, with 7 positions matching TRBD2. The CDR3 has 14 residues. CDR1 and CDR2 from the germline V gene are ENHRY and SYGVKD. J lost 0 bases, V lost 7 bases, and 4 bases had no gene match. The CDR3 here is CAINSGLSTDTQYF. CDR3 in DNA: TGTGCCATCAATAGCGGGCTCAGCACAGATACGCAGTATTTT.